This T cell receptor (beta chain) is drawn from a study of blood T cell repertoires in COVID-19 (TCRdb year 2020). Study-wide context: Samples from collaborators originated in the United States, Italy and Spain and spanned both the acute and convalescent phases of COVID-19. The prospective study material was composed of cDNA or gDNA derived from T cells, B-cell-depleted T cells, or PBMCs. Subjects who had been exposed to COVID-19, were actively infected with it, or had recovered from it provided the deeply sampled blood TCRbeta repertoires that made up the dataset. The repertoires were released in a freely available public database intended as a resource for research on the immune response to SARS-CoV-2. Samples came from the ongoing ImmuneRACE study (first 160 participants) plus 1,254 subjects from 6 global collaborators. Sample metadata almost always included a de-identified subject ID, COVID-19 status, age in years and sex. Where HLA class I and class II types were available, the types were taken from metadata supplied by the sample provider, not from assay-based typing.

TCRbeta CDR3 regions were amplified from genomic DNA by means of the immunoSEQ Assay, a bias-controlled multiplex PCR. In the paper's pipeline: Nucleated cell counts per sample were estimated from amplification of reference gene primers within the assay. Sequence reads were collapsed and filtered to measure the absolute abundance of every unique TCRbeta CDR3 rearrangement. For each sample, productive Simpson clonality was calculated as the square root of Simpson's diversity index over productive rearrangements. This is the immuneACCESS table as TCRdb keeps it, with only in-frame sequences that have V and J called. A part of the clones is gone; compared with another copy, unresolved V genes explain less than half, and the rest is unexplained. V, J and clone size are those of that table, while D and trimming were read from the DNA. This sample lists roughly 90,000 clones; under 90% were detected once. The ten top clones hold around 1.5% of the sample.

This clone was seen many times. This clone's antigen is unknown. No much larger clonotype is one base removed from it; base qualities were not supplied. The collaborating institutions used their own protocols to collect whole blood in K2EDTA tubes. For TCRbeta analysis, collaborator samples were shipped as frozen whole blood, as isolated PBMCs, or as DNA extracted from either sample type. The CDR3 runs 18 amino acids, cysteine and phenylalanine included. Only the CDR3 part of the read is kept: 54 bases, read in frame from the first base. V gives up 0 bases and J gives up 1 base, and the segment between their germline ends measures 18 bases. The germline V gene yields MGHRA for CDR1 and YSYEKL for CDR2. The investigation overall reported the following: The quantity of clinical and demographic metadata differed by source and by participant and was supplied without curation.

The sequence came from a human donor with active COVID-19. The donor label of this sample is uncertain. The specimen sequenced was peripheral blood. Recombination joined TRBV4-1 with TRBJ1-1; TRBD1 is possibly the D segment (6 matching bases). The CDR3 protein: CASSQDWIQGGTNTEAFF. The nucleotides are TGCGCCAGCAGCCAAGATTGGATACAGGGTGGTACGAACACTGAAGCTTTCTTT.